A selection of T cell receptor beta chains follows, all from one sample in a study of CD8 T cells in ankylosing spondylitis. TCRdb re-called the 5' RACE reads with MiXCR, one entry per CDR3 protein. The table lists 670,000 or so distinct CDR3 sequences, roughly 20% of them singletons, with about 20% in the top ten. Material: blood, either unsorted or a sorted T cell fraction (not recorded which). Receptor source: a male donor with ankylosing spondylitis. The CDR3 runs from the conserved cysteine through the conserved F or W. The D gene is left open where the match is weak. Size is stated for part of the rows, as once, few or many counts, or as a class when the clone is expanded.

V gene	J gene	clone size	D gene	CDR3 protein	CDR3 DNA
TRBV4-1	TRBJ2-7	.	TRBD2	CASSPGLAETYEQYF	TGCGCCAGCAGCCCTGGACTAGCGGAGACCTACGAGCAGTACTTC
TRBV20-1	TRBJ2-3	few	TRBD2	CSALPSGRDTDTQYF	TGCAGTGCTCTCCCTAGCGGGAGGGACACAGATACGCAGTATTTT
TRBV7-2	TRBJ1-1	.	.	CASSLTYRMNTEAFF	TGTGCCAGCAGCCTGACTTACAGAATGAACACTGAAGCTTTCTTT
TRBV7-2	TRBJ1-2	few	.	CASSLGRNDYGYTF	TGTGCCAGCAGCTTAGGGCGGAATGACTATGGCTACACCTTC
TRBV2	TRBJ1-2	.	TRBD1	CASSDRGRIYGYTF	TGTGCCAGCAGTGACAGGGGGCGCATCTATGGCTACACCTTC
TRBV19	TRBJ2-7	.	.	CASSKTSTGTSYEQYF	TGTGCCAGTAGTAAGACGTCAACCGGGACAAGCTACGAGCAGTACTTC
TRBV12-3/TRBV12-4	TRBJ1-2	few	.	CASSGPPGRANNYGYTF	TGTGCCAGCAGTGGGCCCCCGGGACGGGCGAATAACTATGGCTACACCTTC
TRBV3-1	TRBJ1-1	few	.	CASSHSEGNTEAFF	TGTGCCAGCAGCCATTCGGAGGGGAACACTGAAGCTTTCTTT
TRBV20-1	TRBJ1-2	.	.	CSASRGSKDGYTF	TGCAGTGCTAGTAGGGGATCGAAGGATGGCTACACCTTC
TRBV12-3/TRBV12-4	TRBJ1-6	.	.	CASSPRSWSPLHF	TGTGCCAGCAGTCCCCGTTCATGGTCACCCCTCCACTTT
TRBV29-1	TRBJ2-3	few	TRBD2	CSALVSSGGTDTQYF	TGCAGCGCTCTAGTATCCAGCGGGGGCACAGATACGCAGTATTTT